This entry lists 23 T cell receptor beta chains sequenced from one sample in a study of blood T cell repertoires in COVID-19. The protocol was immunoSEQ multiplex PCR, while the TCRdb copy is restricted to in-frame clones and leaves out a portion. The data hold some 190,000 clones, with about four fifths observed a single time. The sequenced sample consisted of PBMCs or T cells enriched from blood (not recorded which). These receptors all come from a woman under 40 who had been exposed to COVID-19.

V and J are TRBV5-1 and TRBJ1-1; TRBD1 agrees at 8 bases. V was clipped by 4 bases and J by 1 base; unmatched bases: 6. Germline V gives CDR1 SGHRS, CDR2 YFSETQ. The length of the CDR3 is 15 residues. CDR3 region: CASSRTGTGNTEAFF. CDR3 sequence (DNA): TGCGCCAGCAGCAGAACCGGGACAGGGAACACTGAAGCTTTCTTT.

This clone has a single count. The chain uses TRBV6-2 or TRBV6-3 and TRBJ1-2; D is undetermined. Trimming shortened V by 0 bases and J by 0 bases, and 8 bases separated the two germline ends. CDR1 MNHEY and CDR2 SVGEGT come from the germline V gene. The CDR3 contains 15 residues. The CDR3 DNA sequence: TGTGCCAGCAGTTACTCGAGGTCCCCTAACTATGGCTACACCTTC. This codes for CASSYSRSPNYGYTF.

The CDR3, as DNA: TGCGCCAGCAGCCAACTAGTTAACAGGGGACGGGTGGATACGCAGTATTTT. It codes for CASSQLVNRGRVDTQYF. This sequence joins TRBV4-3 and TRBJ2-3, with 7 bases aligning to TRBD1. Germline trimming cut 2 bases from V and 6 bases from J; bases unmatched to any gene: 14. Per the germline V gene, CDR1 is LGHNA and CDR2 is YSLEER. The CDR3 contains 17 residues.

The chain employs TRBV7-9 and TRBJ2-5; 8 bases map to TRBD1. The germline CDR1 and CDR2 sequences are SEHNR and FQNEAQ (reference sequence). J gave up 2 bases and V 5 bases, and 7 bases lay outside the gene matches. The CDR3 contains 15 residues. The CDR3 nucleotides are TGTGCCAGCAGCCTACTTTGGACAGGGCAAGAGACCCAGTACTTC. Its protein product is CASSLLWTGQETQYF.

The chain links TRBV3-1 (or the pseudogene TRBV3-2) to TRBJ1-1; the D gene is possibly TRBD1 (6 bases). This CDR3 has 13 amino acids. Germline-derived CDR1 and CDR2 are LGHDT and YNNKEL (reference sequence). V lost 6 bases, J lost 0 bases, and 8 bases lay in between. CDR3 in DNA: TGTGCCAGCAGGACAGGAGTGAACACTGAAGCTTTCTTT. It is translated as CASRTGVNTEAFF.

Here the CDR3 DNA reads TGTGCCAGCAGGCCGACAGGGGCTAACACTGAAGCTTTCTTT. This gives the protein CASRPTGANTEAFF. V gene TRBV6-5 combines with J gene TRBJ1-1; 8 bases are shared with TRBD1. V was clipped by 6 bases and J by 2 bases; unmatched bases: 5. Germline V gene data show CDR1 as MNHEY and CDR2 as SVGAGI. The CDR3 is made up of 14 amino acids.

The chain's CDR3 is CASRLQVEANYGYTF. The CDR3 DNA is TGCGCCAGCCGATTACAGGTTGAAGCTAACTATGGCTACACCTTC. V and J are TRBV5-1 and TRBJ1-2; TRBD1 might be the D (5 bases). The CDR3 totals 15 residues. Germline V gene lookup returns CDR1 SGHRS and CDR2 YFSETQ. With 7 bases removed from V and 0 bases from J, the gap between germline ends came to 16 bases. Full variable domain (rest looked up from reference TRBV5-1 and TRBJ1-2): KAGVTQTPRYLIKTRGQQVTLSCSPISGHRSVSWYQQTPGQGLQFLFEYFSETQRNKGNFPGRFSGRQFSNSRSEMNVSTLELGDSALYLCASRLQVEANYGYTFGSGTRLTVV.

The J gene is TRBJ2-1, the V gene TRBV6-4; 9 nucleotides line up with TRBD2. The CDR3 spans 17 residues. The junction had 12 bases not matched to a gene; V was cut back by 4 bases and J by 5 bases. Germline values: CDR1 MRHNA, CDR2 SNTAGT. The CDR3 DNA follows: TGTGCCAGCAGTGGGACCTTCATAGCGGGGGCCCACAATGAGCAGTTCTTC. Translating gives CASSGTFIAGAHNEQFF.

In this sample, this clone turned up many times. The chain employs TRBV6-2 or TRBV6-3 and TRBJ2-7; the D gene is possibly TRBD1 (5 bases). In germline, CDR1 is MNHEY, CDR2 SVGEGT. The CDR3 loop spans 15 amino acids. V was pared by 2 bases and J by 0 bases, with 11 bases between. CDR3 loop: CASSYRGSSSYEQYF. CDR3 nucleotide sequence: TGTGCCAGCAGTTACAGGGGATCAAGCTCCTACGAGCAGTACTTC.

The chain links TRBV7-9 to TRBJ1-1, with 10 positions matching TRBD1. This CDR3 has 16 amino acids. Germline V gene data show CDR1 as SEHNR and CDR2 as FQNEAQ (reference sequence). The J segment lost 5 bases and the V segment lost 1 base, leaving 7 bases of the junction unmatched. This chain's CDR3 is CASSLGQGAFWTEAFF. CDR3 in DNA: TGTGCCAGCAGCTTAGGACAGGGGGCATTTTGGACTGAAGCTTTCTTT.

The CDR3 coding sequence is TGTGCCAGCAACATAGGGGGAAGCGGCTACACCTTC. Residues: CASNIGGSGYTF. This chain joins TRBV25-1 and TRBJ1-2; weak D call: TRBD1 (6 bases). The CDR3 has 12 residues. Germline V CDR1 and CDR2: MGHDK, SYGVNS. V was cut by 7 bases and J by 8 bases, with 14 bases left in between.

This chain links TRBV19 with TRBJ1-5; perhaps TRBD1 as D (5 bases). This CDR3 is 13 amino acids long. Trimming took off 6 bases at V and 5 bases at J, with 11 bases between the two ends. Looked up from germline, CDR1 is LNHDA and CDR2 is SQIVND (reference sequence). CDR3 protein: CASRDKGDQPQHF. The CDR3 region has the DNA TGTGCCAGTAGGGACAAAGGGGATCAGCCCCAGCATTTT.

Sample share makes this clone medium-sized. V gene TRBV18 combines with J gene TRBJ2-2; 10 nucleotides line up with TRBD2. The germline V gene encodes CDR1 KGHSH and CDR2 LQKENI. CDR3 length: 19 residues. V lost 2 bases and J lost 0; bases outside the gene matches: 9. The CDR3, as DNA: TGTGCCAGCTCACCAGCGGGACCTAGCGGGGGTTCGAACACCGGGGAGCTGTTTTTT. Amino acids: CASSPAGPSGGSNTGELFF.

The chain employs TRBV29-1 and TRBJ2-7; no firm D call. Germline V lookup: CDR1 SQVTM, CDR2 ANQGSEA. The CDR3 runs 11 residues. Trimming took off 7 bases at V and 6 bases at J, with 13 bases between the two ends. In nucleotides, the CDR3 is TGCAGCGCACTCCTCCCGTTCGAGCAGTACTTC. Encoded protein: CSALLPFEQYF.

This clone appeared a single time. This chain connects TRBV4-1 to TRBJ1-1; D is unclear. V was trimmed by 2 bases and J by 3 bases, leaving 4 bases between them. Per the germline V gene, CDR1 is MGHRA and CDR2 is YSYEKL. This CDR3 comprises 12 residues. The CDR3 reads CASSQTDTEAFF. As DNA, the CDR3 is TGCGCCAGCAGCCAAACAGACACTGAAGCTTTCTTT.

The genes are TRBV9 and TRBJ1-2, with D perhaps matching TRBD1 (5 bases). The germline V gene has CDR1 SGDLS and CDR2 YYNGEE. V lost 4 bases and J lost 2, with 15 bases in between. The length of the CDR3 is 15 residues. The chain's CDR3 is CASSLRGFRNYGYTF. Here the CDR3 DNA reads TGTGCCAGCAGCTTGCGGGGGTTTAGGAACTATGGCTACACCTTC. Full variable domain (rest looked up from reference TRBV9 and TRBJ1-2): DSGVTQTPKHLITATGQRVTLRCSPRSGDLSVYWYQQSLDQGLQFLIQYYNGEERAKGNILERFSAQQFPDLHSELNLSSLELGDSALYFCASSLRGFRNYGYTFGSGTRLTVV.

The chain links TRBV7-8 to TRBJ2-1, with D possibly matching TRBD2 (6 bases). V shed 9 bases and J shed 5 bases, with 17 bases lying between them. Germline CDR1 is SGHVS and CDR2 is FQNEAQ. This CDR3 spans 14 amino acids. The CDR3, as DNA: TGTGCCAGTGCCCGTAGCGGAGGCCACAATGAGCAGTTCTTC. Translating it yields CASARSGGHNEQFF.

Here the CDR3 DNA reads TGTGCCAGCAGTGCCGGGACTAGCCTTACAGATACGCAGTATTTT. Translating it yields CASSAGTSLTDTQYF. The V and J genes are TRBV27 and TRBJ2-3, with 9 bases that match TRBD2. In germline, CDR1 is MNHEY, CDR2 SMNVEV (reference sequence). The CDR3 totals 15 residues. The ends lost 5 bases at V and 3 bases at J; junction bases unmatched: 6.

This chain joins TRBV6-5 and TRBJ2-3, with D tentatively TRBD2 (7 bases). Per the germline V gene, CDR1 is MNHEY and CDR2 is SVGAGI. The CDR3 runs 13 residues. V lost 7 bases and J lost 3, with 11 bases in between. The CDR3 here is CASKGGGTDTQYF. The CDR3 coding sequence is TGTGCCAGCAAGGGAGGGGGAACAGATACGCAGTATTTT.

This clone turned up a few times. The rearrangement joins TRBV7-9 to TRBJ1-2; D unresolved. V lost 5 bases and J lost 0, with 7 bases in between. This CDR3 has 13 amino acids. The germline V gene has CDR1 SEHNR and CDR2 FQNEAQ (reference sequence). The CDR3 reads CASSLKANYGYTF. CDR3 bases: TGTGCCAGCAGCCTAAAAGCTAACTATGGCTACACCTTC.

The chain links TRBV5-1 to TRBJ2-7, with 8 nucleotides matching TRBD1. This CDR3 comprises 14 residues. Per the germline V gene, CDR1 is SGHRS and CDR2 is YFSETQ. Trimming removed 5 bases from V and 5 bases from J; junction bases left unmatched: 9. CDR3 sequence: CASSWGTGGNEQYF. The CDR3 nucleotides read TGCGCCAGCAGTTGGGGGACAGGTGGGAACGAGCAGTACTTC.

V gene TRBV12-1 combines with J gene TRBJ2-3; the table's D call of TRBD1 was not tested on the DNA. TRBV12-1 is labeled a pseudogene. This CDR3 contains 18 residues. The CDR3 loop is CASSDPLRQDSSTDTQYF. CDR3 nucleotides: TGTGCCAGCAGCGACCCCCTTCGACAGGACTCAAGCACAGATACGCAGTATTTT.

This clone turned up a few times. This chain joins TRBV10-3 and TRBJ2-7, with D perhaps TRBD2 (5 bases). Looked up from germline, CDR1 is ENHRY and CDR2 is SYGVKD. This CDR3 comprises 14 residues. V was pared by 2 bases and J by 4 bases, with 12 bases between. The CDR3 spells CAISEGGSGYEQYF. For the CDR3, the DNA is TGTGCCATCAGTGAGGGCGGGTCGGGGTACGAGCAGTACTTC.